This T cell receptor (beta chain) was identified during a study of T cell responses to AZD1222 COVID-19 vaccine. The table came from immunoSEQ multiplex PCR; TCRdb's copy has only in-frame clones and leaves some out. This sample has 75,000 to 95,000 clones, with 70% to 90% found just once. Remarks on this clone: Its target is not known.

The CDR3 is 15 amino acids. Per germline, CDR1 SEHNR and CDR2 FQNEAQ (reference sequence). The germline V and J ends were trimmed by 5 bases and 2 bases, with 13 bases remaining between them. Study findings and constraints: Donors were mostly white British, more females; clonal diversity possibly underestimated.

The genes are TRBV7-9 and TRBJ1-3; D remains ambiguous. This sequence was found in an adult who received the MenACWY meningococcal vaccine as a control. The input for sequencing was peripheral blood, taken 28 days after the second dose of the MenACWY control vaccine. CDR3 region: CASSPSNRPGNTIYF. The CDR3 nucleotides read TGTGCCAGCAGCCCGAGCAACAGACCTGGAAACACCATATATTTT.